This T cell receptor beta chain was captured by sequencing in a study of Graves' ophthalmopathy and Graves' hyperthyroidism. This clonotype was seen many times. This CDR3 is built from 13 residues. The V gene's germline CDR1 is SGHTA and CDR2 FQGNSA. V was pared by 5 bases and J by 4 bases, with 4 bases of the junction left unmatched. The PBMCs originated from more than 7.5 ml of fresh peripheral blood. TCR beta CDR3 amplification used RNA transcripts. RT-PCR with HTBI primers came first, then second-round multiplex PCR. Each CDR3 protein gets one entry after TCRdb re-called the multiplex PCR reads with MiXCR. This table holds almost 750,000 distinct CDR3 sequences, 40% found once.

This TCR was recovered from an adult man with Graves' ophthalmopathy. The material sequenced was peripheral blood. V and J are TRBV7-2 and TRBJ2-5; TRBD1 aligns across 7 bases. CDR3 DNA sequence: TGTGCCAGCAGCCCACAGGGGCGAGAGACCCAGTACTTC. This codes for CASSPQGRETQYF. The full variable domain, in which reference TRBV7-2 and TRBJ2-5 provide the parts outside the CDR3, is GAGVSQSPSNKVTEKGKDVELRCDPISGHTALYWYRQSLGQGLEFLIYFQGNSAPDKSGLPSDRFSAERTGGSVSTLTIQRTQQEDSAVYLCASSPQGRETQYFGPGTRLLVL.